This T cell receptor (beta chain) is drawn from a study of human T cells and chemical hapten exposure. The study, taken as a whole, reports: Correlating positively with patch test score were the PT1 expanded TCR counts.

Time point denoted: pre-sensitization, week 0. The treatment was: therapeutic diphenylcyclopropenone sensitization with weekly scalp DPC. About this clonotype itself: Antigen: not known. A read error is possible here, since a much larger clone lies one base away. No conserved phenylalanine or tryptophan ends this CDR3, so it is likely a read error.

Unique molecular identifiers were affixed to discrete cDNA molecules within the library. Using its own MiXCR run on the RACE reads, TCRdb lists one record per CDR3 protein. This table holds about 120,000 distinct CDR3 sequences, approximately 12% found once. This CDR3 contains 14 residues. With 3 bases removed from V and 0 bases from J, the gap between germline ends came to 8 bases. The rearrangement links TRBV12-3 or TRBV12-4 to TRBJ1-1, with D uncertain. The clonotype was recovered from a woman aged 18-30 years with alopecia areata. Some clones in this sample may be carry-over from other donors' samples. The source material was whole blood, sampled in connection with sensitization to the hapten diphenylcyclopropenone (DPC). CDR3 in DNA: TGTGCCAGCAGTTTCGCCCAGATGAACACTGAAGCTTTCTAT. It specifies CASSFAQMNTEAFY.